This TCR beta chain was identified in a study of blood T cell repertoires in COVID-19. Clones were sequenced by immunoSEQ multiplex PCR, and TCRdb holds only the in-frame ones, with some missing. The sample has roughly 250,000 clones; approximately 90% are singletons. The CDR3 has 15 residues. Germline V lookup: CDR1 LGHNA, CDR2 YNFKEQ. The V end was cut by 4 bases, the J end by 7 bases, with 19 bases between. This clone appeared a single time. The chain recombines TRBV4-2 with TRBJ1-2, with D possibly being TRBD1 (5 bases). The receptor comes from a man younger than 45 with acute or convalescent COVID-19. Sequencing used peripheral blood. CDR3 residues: CASSLADMGGVGYTF. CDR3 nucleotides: TGTGCCAGCAGCCTTGCTGACATGGGGGGAGTTGGCTACACCTTC.